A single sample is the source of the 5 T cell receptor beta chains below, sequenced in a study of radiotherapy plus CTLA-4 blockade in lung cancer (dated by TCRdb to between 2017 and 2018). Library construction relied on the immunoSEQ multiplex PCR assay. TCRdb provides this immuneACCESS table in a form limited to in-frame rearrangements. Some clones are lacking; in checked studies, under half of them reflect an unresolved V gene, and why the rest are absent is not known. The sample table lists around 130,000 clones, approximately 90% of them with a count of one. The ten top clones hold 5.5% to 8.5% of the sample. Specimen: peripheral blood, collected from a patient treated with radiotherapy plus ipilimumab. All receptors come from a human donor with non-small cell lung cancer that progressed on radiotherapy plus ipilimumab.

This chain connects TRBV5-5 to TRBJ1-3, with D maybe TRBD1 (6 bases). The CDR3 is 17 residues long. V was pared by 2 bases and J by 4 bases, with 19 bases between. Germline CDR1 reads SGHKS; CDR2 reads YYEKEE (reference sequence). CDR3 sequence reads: CASSFIGGAGVGNTIYF. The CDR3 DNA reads TGTGCCAGCAGCTTTATCGGTGGGGCAGGGGTCGGAAACACCATATATTTT. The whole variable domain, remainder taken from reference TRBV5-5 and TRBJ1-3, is DAGVTQSPTHLIKTRGQQVTLRCSPISGHKSVSWYQQVLGQGPQFIFQYYEKEERGRGNFPDRFSARQFPNYSSELNVNALLLGDSALYLCASSFIGGAGVGNTIYFGEGSWLTVV.

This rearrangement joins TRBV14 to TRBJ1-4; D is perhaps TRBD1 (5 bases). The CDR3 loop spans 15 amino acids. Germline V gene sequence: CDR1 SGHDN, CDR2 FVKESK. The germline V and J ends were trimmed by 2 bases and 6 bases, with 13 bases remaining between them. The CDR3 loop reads CASSQPGLQYEKLFF. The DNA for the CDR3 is TGTGCCAGCAGCCAACCGGGACTCCAATATGAAAAACTGTTTTTT. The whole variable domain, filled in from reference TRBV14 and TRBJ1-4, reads EAGVTQFPSHSVIEKGQTVTLRCDPISGHDNLYWYRRVMGKEIKFLLHFVKESKQDESGMPNNRFLAERTGGTYSTLKVQPAELEDSGVYFCASSQPGLQYEKLFFGSGTQLSVL.

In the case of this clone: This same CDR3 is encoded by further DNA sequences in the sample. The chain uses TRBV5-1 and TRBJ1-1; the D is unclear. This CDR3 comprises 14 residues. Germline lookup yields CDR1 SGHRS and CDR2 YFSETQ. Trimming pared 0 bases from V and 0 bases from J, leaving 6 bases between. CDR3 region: CASSLGDLNTEAFF. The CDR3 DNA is TGCGCCAGCAGCTTGGGCGACTTGAACACTGAAGCTTTCTTT.

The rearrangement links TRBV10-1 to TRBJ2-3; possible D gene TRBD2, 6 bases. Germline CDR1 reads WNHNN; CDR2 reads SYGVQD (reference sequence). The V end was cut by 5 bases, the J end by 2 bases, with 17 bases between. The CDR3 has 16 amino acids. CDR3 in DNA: TGCGCCAGCAGTAGGACGGGAGTTGGACCCACAGATACGCAGTATTTT. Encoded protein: CASSRTGVGPTDTQYF.

CDR3 in DNA: TGTGCCATCCCAATAGTGGACAGGGGGCCTGATACCGGGGAGCTGTTTTTT. Protein: CAIPIVDRGPDTGELFF. J is TRBJ2-2 and V is TRBV10-3; 11 nucleotides match TRBD1. After removal of 8 bases from V and 5 bases from J, the junction contained 13 bases not matched to a gene. This CDR3 comprises 17 residues. CDR1 is ENHRY, CDR2 SYGVKD, per germline.